Listed below are T cell receptor beta chains from one sample, sequenced in a study of T cell repertoires in cytomegalovirus infection. TCRdb re-analysed the reads in MiXCR, keeping a single row per CDR3 protein. The top ten clones hold roughly an eighth of a sample with some 450,000 distinct CDR3 sequences, 31% of them seen once. Source material: PBMCs. Receptors originate from a human donor in good health (CMV status not recorded). Some clones in this sample may be carry-over from other donors' samples. Each CDR3 is given with its conserved first and last residue. The D gene is left open where the match is weak. The size of a clone is reported for some rows only, either as once, few or many, or as a class for expanded clones.

V	J	size	D	length	CDR3	DNA
TRBV19	TRBJ1-2	.	TRBD1	15	CASSRDRDSNYGYTF	TGTGCCAGTAGTAGAGACCGGGACAGCAACTATGGCTACACCTTC
TRBV6-4	TRBJ2-1	few	.	16	CASSPTGGFSYNEQFF	TGTGCCAGCAGCCCTACCGGGGGATTCTCCTACAATGAGCAGTTCTTC
TRBV7-2	TRBJ1-5	many	.	13	CASSRGPNQPQHF	TGTGCCAGCAGCCGGGGGCCCAATCAGCCCCAGCATTTT
TRBV7-2	TRBJ1-1	many	.	12	CASSLSRGEAFF	TGTGCCAGCAGCTTAAGCCGCGGCGAAGCTTTCTTT
TRBV2	TRBJ2-1	.	.	14	CATHRAGYRVEQFF	TGTGCCACCCACCGCGCTGGGTATCGGGTTGAGCAGTTCTTC
TRBV27	TRBJ1-5	few	.	15	CASSSGRIGNQPQHF	TGTGCCAGCAGTTCAGGGAGGATTGGCAATCAGCCCCAGCATTTT
TRBV6-2/TRBV6-3	TRBJ1-1	.	.	13	CASSKGGANPAFF	TGTGCCAGCAGTAAAGGGGGGGCGAACCCAGCTTTCTTT
TRBV4-3	TRBJ2-2	.	.	16	CASSPVYRGRGGELFF	TGCGCCAGCAGCCCCGTGTACAGGGGCCGGGGCGGGGAGCTTTTTTTT
TRBV6-1	TRBJ1-6	.	.	11	CASSENSPLHF	TGTGCCAGCAGTGAAAATTCACCCCTCCACTTT
TRBV2	TRBJ2-3	many	TRBD2	15	CASSDWAGGTDTQYF	TGTGCCAGCAGTGACTGGGCGGGGGGGACAGATACGCAGTATTTT
TRBV7-2	TRBJ1-1	many	TRBD1	14	CASSSTQGVSEAFF	TGTGCCAGCAGCTCAACACAGGGGGTATCTGAAGCTTTCTTT
TRBV20-1	TRBJ1-1	once	TRBD1	18	CSVSHPGTGGFRGTEDFF	TGCAGTGTTTCACACCCCGGGACAGGAGGGTTCCGGGGCACTGAAGATTTCTTT
TRBV7-2	TRBJ1-2	.	.	15	CASSLVDRTNYGYTF	TGTGCCAGCAGCTTAGTAGACAGGACTAACTATGGCTACACCTTC
TRBV10-1	TRBJ2-7	.	TRBD1	16	CASSGARDRGPYEQYF	TGCGCCAGCAGTGGGGCCCGGGACAGGGGGCCCTACGAGCAGTACTTC
TRBV7-6	TRBJ1-1	once	TRBD1	13	CASSLAGTGDAFF	TGTGCCAGCAGCTTAGCCGGGACAGGTGACGCTTTCTTT
TRBV5-4	TRBJ1-2	.	.	15	CASSLEAGPGYGYTF	TGTGCCAGCAGCTTGGAGGCGGGGCCAGGGTACGGCTACACCTTC
TRBV12-3/TRBV12-4	TRBJ1-2	few	.	14	CASSTVFWTAGYTF	TGTGCCAGCAGTACTGTATTCTGGACAGCCGGCTACACCTTC
TRBV7-3	TRBJ2-3	few	.	15	CASSFEGGWADTQYF	TGTGCCAGCAGCTTCGAGGGGGGTTGGGCAGATACGCAGTATTTT
TRBV6-5	TRBJ1-1	.	.	14	CASSRPVVNAEAFF	TGTGCCAGCAGCCGCCCCGTTGTGAACGCTGAAGCTTTCTTT
TRBV7-2	TRBJ1-6	few	.	15	CASSEGTANNSPLHF	TGTGCCAGCAGCGAGGGGACGGCAAATAATTCACCCCTCCACTTT
TRBV4-1	TRBJ1-2	.	.	16	CASSQAPRSDFYGYTF	TGCGCCAGCAGCCAAGCCCCTAGGTCAGATTTCTATGGCTACACCTTC
TRBV20-1	TRBJ1-1	.	.	13	CSARVAANTEAFF	TGCAGTGCTAGAGTAGCGGCGAACACTGAAGCTTTCTTT
TRBV25-1	TRBJ2-5	.	.	15	CASSEYGSTQETQYF	TGTGCCAGCAGTGAATATGGCAGTACCCAAGAGACCCAGTACTTC
TRBV28	TRBJ2-1	few	TRBD2	14	CASGLAGGIKEQFF	TGTGCCAGCGGACTAGCGGGGGGAATAAAGGAGCAGTTCTTC
TRBV5-1	TRBJ2-5	.	TRBD2	16	CASSRGLARGGETQYF	TGCGCCAGCAGCAGGGGACTAGCGCGGGGAGGAGAGACCCAGTACTTC
TRBV7-8	TRBJ1-6	once	.	14	CASSTGEGEGPLHF	TGTGCCAGCAGCACCGGCGAGGGGGAGGGGCCCCTCCACTTT
TRBV6-6	TRBJ1-5	few	TRBD1	17	CASSTGTGTYSNQPQHF	TGTGCCAGCAGTACGGGGACAGGGACATATAGCAATCAGCCCCAGCATTTT
TRBV20-1	TRBJ1-1	.	.	15	CSARDGSGLETEAFF	TGCAGTGCTAGAGATGGCTCAGGGCTGGAGACTGAAGCTTTCTTT
TRBV10-2	TRBJ2-5	.	.	13	CASSDGGWETQYF	TGCGCCAGCAGTGATGGGGGCTGGGAGACCCAGTACTTC
TRBV12-3/TRBV12-4	TRBJ2-5	many	.	13	CASSLWAQETQYF	TGTGCCAGCAGTTTATGGGCCCAAGAGACCCAGTACTTC
TRBV7-8	TRBJ2-1	many	TRBD2	16	CASSLARSGGINEQFF	TGTGCCAGCAGCTTAGCACGTTCGGGGGGGATCAATGAGCAGTTCTTC
TRBV7-6	TRBJ2-3	many	.	15	CASSLDEVWTDTQYF	TGTGCCAGCAGCTTAGATGAGGTCTGGACAGATACGCAGTATTTT
TRBV15	TRBJ1-4	many	TRBD1	15	CATSRDRGTAEKLFF	TGTGCCACCAGCAGAGATCGTGGGACAGCTGAAAAACTGTTTTTT
TRBV19	TRBJ1-1	.	.	11	CASSTRDLAFF	TGTGCCAGTAGTACCCGGGACCTAGCTTTCTTT
TRBV7-9	TRBJ2-1	few	.	14	CASSFGLALDEQFF	TGTGCCAGCAGCTTTGGGCTAGCTTTGGATGAGCAGTTCTTC
TRBV6-1	TRBJ2-3	.	.	14	CASSYGDSAGTQYF	TGTGCCAGCAGTTATGGTGATTCGGCGGGTACGCAGTATTTT
TRBV27	TRBJ2-1	.	.	13	CASSSGLMGEQFF	TGTGCCAGCAGTTCCGGACTCATGGGTGAGCAGTTCTTC
TRBV6-1	TRBJ2-3	few	TRBD1	15	CASSEQGAGTDTQYF	TGTGCCAGCAGTGAACAGGGGGCAGGGACAGATACGCAGTATTTT
TRBV7-6	TRBJ2-7	many	.	13	CASSLTGAVEQYF	TGTGCCAGCAGCTTAACGGGGGCTGTCGAGCAGTACTTC
TRBV6-6	TRBJ2-5	many	.	13	CASSLYREETQYF	TGTGCCAGCAGCCTTTACAGGGAAGAGACCCAGTACTTC
TRBV7-3	TRBJ2-1	.	.	15	CASRKGRSKYNEQFF	TGTGCCAGCCGAAAAGGGAGATCGAAATACAATGAGCAGTTCTTC
TRBV4-3	TRBJ2-6	few	.	16	CASSQGGNSGANVLTF	TGCGCCAGCAGCCAAGGTGGAAACTCTGGGGCCAACGTCCTGACTTTC
TRBV6-1	TRBJ1-1	.	.	14	CATHGKGAYTEAFF	TGTGCCACCCACGGGAAGGGAGCCTACACTGAAGCTTTCTTT
TRBV11-2	TRBJ2-2	few	.	16	CASSTGLAENTGELFF	TGTGCCAGCAGTACAGGGCTAGCGGAGAACACCGGGGAGCTGTTTTTT
TRBV19	TRBJ1-2	.	TRBD1	13	CASSPGQESGYTF	TGTGCCAGTAGTCCAGGACAGGAGAGTGGCTACACCTTC
TRBV4-1	TRBJ1-2	.	TRBD1	15	CASSQEPGQNYGYTF	TGCGCCAGCAGCCAAGAACCGGGACAGAACTATGGCTACACCTTC
TRBV11-2	TRBJ1-2	.	TRBD1	15	CASSLDRGLYYGYTF	TGTGCCAGCAGCTTGGACAGGGGACTTTACTATGGCTACACCTTC
TRBV29-1	TRBJ2-3	.	TRBD2	16	CSVEAAGGLRTDTQYF	TGCAGCGTTGAAGCGGCGGGGGGCCTACGCACAGATACGCAGTATTTT
TRBV6-1	TRBJ2-5	few	.	13	CASSPDTQETQYF	TGTGCCAGCAGTCCGGACACTCAAGAGACCCAGTACTTC
TRBV15	TRBJ1-1	.	.	13	CATSTEMNTEAFF	TGTGCCACCAGTACCGAGATGAACACTGAAGCTTTCTTT
TRBV4-1	TRBJ2-4	once	TRBD1	15	CASSQDRGRGNIQNF	TGCGCCAGCAGCCAGGACAGGGGGCGCGGGAACATTCAGAACTTC
TRBV28	TRBJ1-4	.	.	15	CASSLPGSLNEKLFF	TGTGCCAGCAGTTTACCCGGATCCCTTAATGAAAAACTGTTTTTT
TRBV7-2	TRBJ1-2	many	.	15	CASSLARGGYYGYTF	TGTGCCAGCAGCTTAGCGAGGGGGGGCTACTATGGCTACACCTTC
TRBV5-4	TRBJ2-1	few	TRBD1	16	CASRVTGRSSYNEQFF	TGTGCCAGCAGGGTGACAGGGCGGAGCTCCTACAATGAGCAGTTCTTC